This TCR beta chain was profiled in a study of T cell repertoires in ileal Crohn's disease. Overall study context: Operated complications were stricturing disease (about 60%) and penetrating disease (about 40%). MI samples are biopsies from the surgical specimen's proximal margin.

The CDR3 has 16 amino acids. Germline loops: CDR1 WSHSY, CDR2 SAAADI. The V end was cut by 2 bases, the J end by 6 bases, with 20 bases between. Assay: immunoSEQ multiplex PCR; the TCRdb copy retains only in-frame clones and omits some. Of more than 4,000 clones in the sample, 80% to 90% were seen once. Time point denoted: proximal margin of the surgical specimen (macroscopically non-inflamed). Patients were adults with ileal or ileocolonic Crohn's disease needing resection. This clonotype originated in an adult with Crohn's disease. The gene calls are TRBV10-2 and TRBJ2-7, with a weak D call TRBD2 (6 bases). Sequencing used ileal tissue. The CDR3 sequence is CASSETILPEGREQYF. Written as DNA, the CDR3 is TGCGCCAGCAGTGAGACGATTCTTCCGGAGGGCCGCGAGCAGTACTTC.